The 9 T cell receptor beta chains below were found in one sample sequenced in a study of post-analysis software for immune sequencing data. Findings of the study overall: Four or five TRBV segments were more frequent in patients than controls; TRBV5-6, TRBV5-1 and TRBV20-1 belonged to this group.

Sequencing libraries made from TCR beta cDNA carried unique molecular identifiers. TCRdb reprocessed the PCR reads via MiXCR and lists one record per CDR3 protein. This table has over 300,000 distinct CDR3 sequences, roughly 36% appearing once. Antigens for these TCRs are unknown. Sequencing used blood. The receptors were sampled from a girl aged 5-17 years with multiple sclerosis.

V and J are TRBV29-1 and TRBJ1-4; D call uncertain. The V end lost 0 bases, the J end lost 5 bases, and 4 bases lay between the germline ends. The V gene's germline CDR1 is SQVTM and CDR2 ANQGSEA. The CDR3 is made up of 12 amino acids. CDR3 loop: CSVEDRNEKLFF. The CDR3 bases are TGCAGCGTTGAAGATCGAAATGAAAAACTGTTTTTT. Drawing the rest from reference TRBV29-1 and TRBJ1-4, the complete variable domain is SAVISQKPSRDICQRGTSLTIQCQVDSQVTMMFWYRQQPGQSLTLIATANQGSEATYESGFVIDKFPISRPNLTFSTLTVSNMSPEDSSIYLCSVEDRNEKLFFGSGTQLSVL.

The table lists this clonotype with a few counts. The CDR3 region has the DNA TGCAGCGCCACAGGGCCGAGCTCCTACGAGCAGTACTTC. It codes for CSATGPSSYEQYF. The rearrangement uses TRBV29-1 and TRBJ2-7, with D perhaps matching TRBD1 (6 bases). The CDR3 has 13 residues. The germline V gene encodes CDR1 SQVTM and CDR2 ANQGSEA. Trimming took 7 bases from V and 0 from J, leaving 13 bases between them.

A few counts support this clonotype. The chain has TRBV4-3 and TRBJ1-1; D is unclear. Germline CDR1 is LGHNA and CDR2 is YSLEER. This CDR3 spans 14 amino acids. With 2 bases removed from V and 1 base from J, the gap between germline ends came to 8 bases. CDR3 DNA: TGCGCCAGCAGCCAATTCGGTACGAACACTGAAGCTTTCTTT. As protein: CASSQFGTNTEAFF.

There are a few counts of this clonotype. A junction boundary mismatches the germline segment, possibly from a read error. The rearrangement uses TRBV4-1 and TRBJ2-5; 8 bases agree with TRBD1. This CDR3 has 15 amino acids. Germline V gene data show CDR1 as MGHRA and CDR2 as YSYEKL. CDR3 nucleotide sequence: TGCGCCAGCAGCCACCCCGGGACAGGAGAAGAGATCCAGTACTTC. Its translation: CASSHPGTGEEIQYF.

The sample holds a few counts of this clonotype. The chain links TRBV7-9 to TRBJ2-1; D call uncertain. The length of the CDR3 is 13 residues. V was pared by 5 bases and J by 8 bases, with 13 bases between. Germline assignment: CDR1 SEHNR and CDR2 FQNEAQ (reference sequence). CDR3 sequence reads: CASSPRGTYEQFF. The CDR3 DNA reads TGTGCCAGCAGCCCTCGTGGCACTTATGAGCAGTTCTTC.

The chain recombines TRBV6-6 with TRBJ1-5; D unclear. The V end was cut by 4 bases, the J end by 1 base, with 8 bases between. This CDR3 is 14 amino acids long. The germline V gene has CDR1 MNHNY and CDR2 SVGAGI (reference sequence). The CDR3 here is CASSSPQSNQPQHF. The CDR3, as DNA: TGTGCCAGCAGTTCCCCACAGAGCAATCAGCCCCAGCATTTT.

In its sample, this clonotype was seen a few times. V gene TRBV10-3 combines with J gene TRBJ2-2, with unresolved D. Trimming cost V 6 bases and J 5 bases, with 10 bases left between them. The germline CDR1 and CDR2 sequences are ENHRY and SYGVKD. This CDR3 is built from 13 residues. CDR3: CAISPPVTGELFF. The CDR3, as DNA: TGTGCCATCAGCCCCCCCGTAACCGGGGAGCTGTTTTTT.

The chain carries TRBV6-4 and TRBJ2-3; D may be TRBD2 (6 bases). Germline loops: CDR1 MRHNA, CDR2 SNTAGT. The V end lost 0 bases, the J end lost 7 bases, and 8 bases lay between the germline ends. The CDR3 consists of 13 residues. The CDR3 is CASSDSGGNTQYF. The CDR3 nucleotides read TGTGCCAGCAGTGACTCGGGGGGAAATACGCAGTATTTT.

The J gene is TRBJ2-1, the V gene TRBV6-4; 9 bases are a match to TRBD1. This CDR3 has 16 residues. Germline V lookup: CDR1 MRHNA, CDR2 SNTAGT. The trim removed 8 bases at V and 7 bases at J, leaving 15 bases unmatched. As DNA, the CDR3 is TGTGCCAGCGGTCCCCTCCCGGGACAGGGTTCAAATGAGCAGTTCTTC. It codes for CASGPLPGQGSNEQFF.